Following are 25 T cell receptor beta chains from one sample sequenced in a study of cytomegalovirus exposure and HLA in healthy donors. 13 Jbeta primers and 60 Vbeta primers were used for the PCR. This table comes from immunoSEQ multiplex PCR, and its TCRdb copy is limited to in-frame clones, with some not included. This sample's clone table lists 50,000 or so clones. Sequencing used PBMCs. Receptors originate from a woman younger than 35 in good health and CMV-seronegative.

The chain links TRBV6-5 to TRBJ2-7; 12 bases agree with TRBD2. The germline gives CDR1 MNHEY, CDR2 SVGAGI. This CDR3 spans 14 amino acids. Germline trimming cut 5 bases from V and 7 bases from J; bases unmatched to any gene: 6. Here the CDR3 reads CASSIEGLAGEQYF. DNA of the CDR3: TGTGCCAGCAGTATCGAAGGACTAGCGGGGGAGCAGTACTTC.

The chain combines TRBV29-1 with TRBJ2-3; TRBD2 is a possible D gene (6 bases). This CDR3 comprises 17 residues. Germline CDR1 is SQVTM and CDR2 is ANQGSEA. With 3 bases removed from V and 1 base from J, the gap between germline ends came to 20 bases. The CDR3 protein is CSVDASLGGFGTDTQYF. In nucleotides, the CDR3 is TGCAGCGTTGATGCTTCTCTTGGGGGGTTTGGCACAGATACGCAGTATTTT.

The chain links TRBV6-5 to TRBJ1-1; 7 bases fit TRBD1. Germline values: CDR1 MNHEY, CDR2 SVGAGI. The CDR3 consists of 16 residues. The V segment lost 0 bases and the J segment 7 bases; nucleotides outside the gene matches: 11. The CDR3 spells CASSYSPGTATFEAFF. The CDR3 bases are TGTGCCAGCAGTTACTCCCCCGGGACAGCGACGTTTGAAGCTTTCTTT.

The V gene is TRBV21-1, the J gene TRBJ1-1. TRBV21-1 is flagged as a pseudogene. This CDR3 is built from 17 residues. The CDR3 region has the DNA TGTGCCAGCAGTCGTAAAACCGGGGGGGATATGAACACTGAAGCTTTCTTT. Translated, it gives CASSRKTGGDMNTEAFF.

This sequence joins TRBV6-1 and TRBJ1-6, with a weak D call TRBD1 (6 bases). Germline CDR1 MNHNS, CDR2 SASEGT. The germline V and J ends were trimmed by 2 bases and 10 bases, with 18 bases remaining between them. CDR3 length: 16 residues. The CDR3 is CASSEQGFPNRSPLHF. DNA for the CDR3: TGTGCCAGCAGTGAACAGGGGTTCCCGAATCGGTCACCCCTCCACTTT.

The V call is TRBV2, the J call TRBJ1-3; no reliable D call. V gave up 6 bases and J gave up 4 bases, with 10 bases separating them. The length of the CDR3 is 13 residues. Germline V gene data show CDR1 as SNHLY and CDR2 as FYNNEI. Here the CDR3 reads CASRNDRGNTIYF. The CDR3 region has the DNA TGTGCCAGCAGGAACGATCGGGGAAACACCATATATTTT.

This chain links TRBV11-2 with TRBJ2-4, with a tentative D call TRBD1 (6 bases). This CDR3 comprises 13 residues. From germline, CDR1 is SGHAT and CDR2 FQNNGV. With 6 bases removed from V and 5 bases from J, the gap between germline ends came to 11 bases. The CDR3 nucleotides are TGTGCCAGCAGTTACGGACAGCAAAACATTCAGTACTTC. Protein: CASSYGQQNIQYF.

The chain employs TRBV5-1 and TRBJ1-2; 7 nucleotides match TRBD1. V lost 0 bases, J lost 3 bases, and 8 bases stayed unmatched. This CDR3 is built from 16 residues. Germline loops: CDR1 SGHRS, CDR2 YFSETQ. CDR3 bases: TGCGCCAGCAGCTTGGGGGGACAGAATAATTACTATGGCTACACCTTC. Translating it yields CASSLGGQNNYYGYTF.

In the case of this clone: In the same sample, other DNA sequences code for this CDR3. The chain uses TRBV5-1 and TRBJ1-2; 8 bases match TRBD1. The ends lost 3 bases at V and 5 bases at J; junction bases unmatched: 3. The CDR3 runs 13 residues. Per germline, CDR1 SGHRS and CDR2 YFSETQ. The chain's CDR3 is CASSSGQGYGYTF. CDR3 DNA: TGCGCCAGCAGCTCTGGACAGGGTTATGGCTACACCTTC.

This chain uses TRBV5-1 with TRBJ1-1; D remains ambiguous. The CDR3 covers 14 residues. Looked up from germline, CDR1 is SGHRS and CDR2 is YFSETQ. Trimming left V 5 bases short and J 0 bases short, with 11 bases between. CDR3 coding DNA: TGCGCCAGCAGACAGTCTTACATGAACACTGAAGCTTTCTTT. It encodes CASRQSYMNTEAFF. Full variable domain (outside the CDR3, taken from reference TRBV5-1 and TRBJ1-1): KAGVTQTPRYLIKTRGQQVTLSCSPISGHRSVSWYQQTPGQGLQFLFEYFSETQRNKGNFPGRFSGRQFSNSRSEMNVSTLELGDSALYLCASRQSYMNTEAFFGQGTRLTVV.

The V gene is TRBV5-1, the J gene TRBJ1-1; TRBD1 matches 8 bases. CDR1 and CDR2 from the germline V gene are SGHRS and YFSETQ. CDR3 size: 14 residues. V lost 3 bases, J lost 4 bases, and 5 bases stayed unmatched. The CDR3 here is CASSSQGAVTEAFF. Here the CDR3 DNA reads TGCGCCAGCAGCTCTCAGGGGGCGGTCACTGAAGCTTTCTTT.

The chain combines TRBV13 with TRBJ2-7; a weak D match, TRBD1 (6 bases). Germline-derived CDR1 and CDR2 are PRHDT and FYEKMQ (reference sequence). This CDR3 contains 13 residues. Between the trimmed V and J ends, which lost 1 base and 5 bases, there was a span of 9 bases. CDR3 amino acids: CASSLDRDHEQYF. The CDR3 nucleotides read TGTGCCAGCAGCTTAGACAGGGACCACGAGCAGTACTTC.

V and J are TRBV5-1 and TRBJ2-7; TRBD2 matches 14 bases. The CDR3 loop spans 16 amino acids. With 4 bases clipped from V and 4 bases from J, the junction kept 7 bases outside the gene matches. Germline lookup yields CDR1 SGHRS and CDR2 YFSETQ. CDR3 sequence: CASSGGTSGGGYEQYF. CDR3 DNA: TGCGCCAGCAGCGGGGGGACTAGCGGGGGTGGTTACGAGCAGTACTTC.

The rearrangement uses TRBV10-2 and TRBJ1-5; D is unresolved. This CDR3 spans 12 amino acids. V was shortened by 3 bases and J by 7 bases, with 7 bases between the two germline ends. Germline CDR1 reads WSHSY; CDR2 reads SAAADI. DNA for the CDR3: TGCGCCAGCAGTGAATCCGGGCAGCCCCAGCATTTT. Its protein is CASSESGQPQHF.

The chain is built from TRBV18 and TRBJ2-7, with TRBD1 identical over 8 bases. V lost 1 base and J lost 3; bases outside the gene matches: 2. Germline-derived CDR1 and CDR2 are KGHSH and LQKENI. The CDR3 is 14 amino acids. The CDR3 DNA reads as TGTGCCAGCTCACCACGACAGGGGCTCTACGAGCAGTACTTC. This codes for CASSPRQGLYEQYF.

This sequence joins TRBV9 and TRBJ1-2; D gene ambiguous. The CDR3 is 14 amino acids. With 4 bases removed from V and 3 bases from J, the gap between germline ends came to 13 bases. Germline CDR1 reads SGDLS; CDR2 reads YYNGEE. In DNA, the CDR3 is TGTGCCAGCAGCAAAAGCCGTGTCTACTATGGCTACACCTTC. Protein sequence: CASSKSRVYYGYTF.

The chain has TRBV5-6 and TRBJ2-3; TRBD2 aligns across 9 bases. This CDR3 region has 15 residues. Trimming took 1 base from V and 6 from J; bases not matched to a gene: 6. Germline CDR1 reads SGHDT; CDR2 reads YYEEEE. The CDR3 DNA follows: TGTGCCAGCAGCTTGAAAGCGGGGGGCTCGGATACGCAGTATTTT. Its protein product is CASSLKAGGSDTQYF. Variable domain in full (rest from reference TRBV5-6 and TRBJ2-3): DAGVTQSPTHLIKTRGQQVTLRCSPKSGHDTVSWYQQALGQGPQFIFQYYEEEERQRGNFPDRFSGHQFPNYSSELNVNALLLGDSALYLCASSLKAGGSDTQYFGPGTRLTVL.

This rearrangement joins TRBV11-2 to TRBJ2-3, with a possible D match to TRBD1 (6 bases). V lost 0 bases and J lost 0, with 10 bases in between. CDR1 and CDR2 from the germline V gene are SGHAT and FQNNGV. The CDR3 has 16 residues. CDR3 amino acids: CASSLDGTISTDTQYF. The CDR3 coding sequence is TGTGCCAGCAGCTTAGATGGGACAATAAGCACAGATACGCAGTATTTT.

The chain joins TRBV30 to TRBJ1-3; D is unclear. The CDR3 sequence is 13 residues long. Germline CDR1 and CDR2: GTSNPN and SVGIG (reference sequence). V was clipped by 0 bases and J by 8 bases, with 11 bases between them. The DNA of the CDR3 is TGTGCCTGGAGTGTAGGGCCCGGGGACACCATATATTTT. Protein: CAWSVGPGDTIYF.

The chain links TRBV7-9 to TRBJ2-1; D unclear. Per the germline V gene, CDR1 is SEHNR and CDR2 is FQNEAQ (reference sequence). The CDR3 contains 16 residues. Trimming took 2 bases from V and 2 from J, leaving 13 bases between them. The CDR3 bases are TGTGCCAGCAGCTTATCACCTAGTTCGACCTACAATGAGCAGTTCTTC. Protein: CASSLSPSSTYNEQFF. Full variable domain (rest looked up from reference TRBV7-9 and TRBJ2-1): DTGVSQNPRHKITKRGQNVTFRCDPISEHNRLYWYRQTLGQGPEFLTYFQNEAQLEKSRLLSDRFSAERPKGSFSTLEIQRTEQGDSAMYLCASSLSPSSTYNEQFFGPGTRLTVL.

V and J are TRBV6-5 and TRBJ1-4; TRBD1 might be the D (5 bases). Germline values: CDR1 MNHEY, CDR2 SVGAGI. V lost 5 bases and J lost 3, with 10 bases in between. CDR3 length: 14 residues. DNA for the CDR3: TGTGCCAGCAGTATGGGGACTCCTAATGAAAAACTGTTTTTT. Protein sequence: CASSMGTPNEKLFF.

The chain recombines TRBV18 with TRBJ1-4; D possibly corresponds to TRBD1 (5 bases). Trimming pared 5 bases from V and 3 bases from J, leaving 10 bases between. CDR1 is KGHSH, CDR2 LQKENI, per germline. This CDR3 is built from 14 residues. The CDR3 nucleotides are TGTGCCAGCTCATTGGGGGGAGCTAATGAAAAACTGTTTTTT. Translation: CASSLGGANEKLFF.

The V call is TRBV6-1, the J call TRBJ2-1; D is possibly TRBD2 (5 bases). The CDR3 has 13 residues. The V end was cut by 10 bases, the J end by 4 bases, with 14 bases between. Germline V gene data show CDR1 as MNHNS and CDR2 as SASEGT. This CDR3 reads CATREREYNEQFF. DNA of the CDR3: TGTGCCACCCGGGAAAGGGAATACAATGAGCAGTTCTTC.

V is TRBV11-3 and J is TRBJ2-7; possible D gene TRBD2, 6 bases. V was trimmed by 1 base and J by 5 bases, leaving 21 bases between them. The CDR3 sequence is 17 residues long. CDR1 is SGHNT, CDR2 YENEEA, per germline. Here the CDR3 reads CASSLAHSSGGIDEQYF. The CDR3 coding sequence is TGTGCCAGCAGCTTAGCCCATTCGAGCGGAGGGATCGACGAGCAGTACTTC.

V is TRBV7-3 and J is TRBJ1-1, with 7 bases lining up with TRBD1. V lost 5 bases, J lost 3 bases, and 3 bases stayed unmatched. From germline, CDR1 is SGHTA and CDR2 FQGTGA. CDR3 size: 13 residues. Written as DNA, the CDR3 is TGTGCCAGCAGCCAAGACAGGGACACTGAAGCTTTCTTT. It translates to CASSQDRDTEAFF.